The TCR beta chain described here comes from a study of T cell repertoires in cytomegalovirus infection. The CDR3 runs 15 residues. Germline V CDR1 and CDR2: MGHDK, SYGVNS. V lost 7 bases to trimming and J lost 0 bases, with 15 bases between them. This clonotype was detected many times. MiXCR, applied by TCRdb to the reads, yields one record per CDR3 protein. The table lists about 180,000 distinct CDR3 sequences, 13% to 15% of them singletons, with 20% to 30% in the top ten. The gene calls are TRBV25-1 and TRBJ1-2, with D hard to call. The source of this sequence is a human donor in good health (CMV status not recorded). Some clones in this sample may be carry-over from other donors' samples. Input material: PBMCs. As DNA, the CDR3 is TGTGCCAGCATCGAGCCTACAAGACCTAACTATGGCTACACCTTC. Translation gives CASIEPTRPNYGYTF.